The rows below give T cell receptor beta chains drawn from one sample of a study of T cells in Graves' hyperthyroidism and ophthalmopathy. TCRdb re-analysed the multiplex PCR reads in MiXCR, keeping a single row per CDR3 protein. The table includes about 410,000 distinct CDR3 sequences, roughly 15% detected once. Material for sequencing was blood. These receptors came from a man younger than 35 with Graves' ophthalmopathy. CDR3s include the opening cysteine and the closing phenylalanine or tryptophan. The D gene is left open where the match is weak. The listing skips clone size in some rows; elsewhere it reads once, few, many or a size class.

>TRBJ2-2|TRBV7-2|few|TRBD2
TGTGCCAGCAGCTACCAGCGGGGGGCGAACACCGGGGAGCTGTTTTTT
CASSYQRGANTGELFF
>TRBJ2-6|TRBV15|many|-
TGTGCCACCTTGTCATCTGGGGCCAACGTCCTGACTTTC
CATLSSGANVLTF
>TRBJ2-5|TRBV10-3|many|TRBD2
TGTGCCATCGGAACTAGCGGGATTGGGGAGACCCAGTACTTC
CAIGTSGIGETQYF
>TRBJ1-2|TRBV20-1|many|TRBD1
TGCAGTGCTAGAGGACAGGGGCCCGCCCACCCCTATGGCTACACCTTC
CSARGQGPAHPYGYTF
>TRBJ1-1|TRBV5-8|few|TRBD1
TGTGCCAGCAGCAACCGACAGGGAGGCACTGAAGCTTTCTTT
CASSNRQGGTEAFF
>TRBJ1-1|TRBV10-3|many|-
TGTGCCACGAACAGGGCCCGAGGGGACACTGAAGCTTTCTTT
CATNRARGDTEAFF
>TRBJ2-3|TRBV12-3/TRBV12-4|many|TRBD2
TGTGCCAGCAGTACGGGACTAGCGGGTCCGACAGATACGCAGTATTTT
CASSTGLAGPTDTQYF
>TRBJ2-7|TRBV6-5|many|TRBD1
TGTGCCAGCAGTTACAGTTCCGGGACAGGGGGCTCCGAGCAGTACTTC
CASSYSSGTGGSEQYF
>TRBJ1-5|TRBV12-3/TRBV12-4|many|-
TGTGCCAGCAGTTTTTGGGGGCAGCCCCAGCATTTT
CASSFWGQPQHF
>TRBJ2-1|TRBV4-1|-|TRBD1
TGCGCCAGCAGCTCCGGCATGGGGGACAGAATATACAATGAGCAGTTCTTC
CASSSGMGDRIYNEQFF
>TRBJ2-1|TRBV9|few|TRBD2
TGTGCCAGCAGCGTAGTCGGGAGGGCCAACAATGAGCAGTTCTTC
CASSVVGRANNEQFF
>TRBJ1-1|TRBV11-2|many|-
TGTGCCAGCAGTTACTCACTCGGCACTGAAGCTTTCTTT
CASSYSLGTEAFF
>TRBJ2-7|TRBV12-3/TRBV12-4|many|-
TGTGCCAGCAGTCACCGACAGGACTACGAGCAGTACTTC
CASSHRQDYEQYF
>TRBJ2-1|TRBV7-8|many|-
TGTGCCAGCAGCTTAGTCCGCTGGGGGCAATATAAAAATGAGCAGTTCTTC
CASSLVRWGQYKNEQFF
>TRBJ1-6|TRBV5-5|few|-
TGTGCCAGCAGCCTGGAGGGGGTTACTTCACCCCTCCACTTT
CASSLEGVTSPLHF
>TRBJ2-3|TRBV5-6|many|-
TGTGCCAGCAGCTTGAGCCTAGCTACAGATACGCAGTATTTT
CASSLSLATDTQYF
>TRBJ1-5|TRBV15|many|-
TGTGCCACCAGCAGAGATAACAGCTACAATCAGCCCCAGCATTTT
CATSRDNSYNQPQHF
>TRBJ2-7|TRBV11-2|many|-
TGTGCCAGCAGCTTCACCCGGGACAACTTCTACGAGCAGTACTTC
CASSFTRDNFYEQYF
>TRBJ2-5|TRBV10-2|few|TRBD2
TGCGCCAGCATCCTAGCGGGGGGGCCTGAGACCCAGTACTTC
CASILAGGPETQYF
>TRBJ2-5|TRBV24-1|many|TRBD1
TGTGCCACCAGTGATCCGGGACAGGGGGCAGAGACCCAGTACTTC
CATSDPGQGAETQYF
>TRBJ2-1|TRBV24-1|many|TRBD2
TGTGCCACCAGTGACGGACTAGCGGGGGGGTGGGATGAGCAGTTCTTC
CATSDGLAGGWDEQFF
>TRBJ2-2|TRBV19|-|TRBD1
TGTGCCAGTAGCCTCAACAGGGGGATCACCGGGGAGCTGTTTTTT
CASSLNRGITGELFF
>TRBJ2-5|TRBV2|-|-
TGTGCCAGCTCACCAGAGTTCTCTGTAGCGGAGTACCGAGAGACCCAGTACTTC
CASSPEFSVAEYRETQYF
>TRBJ2-5|TRBV27|-|-
TGTGCCAGCAGCTTAGGACTGAGTCAGACCCAGTACTTC
CASSLGLSQTQYF
>TRBJ2-1|TRBV11-3|many|-
TGTGCCAGCAGTAGAGGGGGGGCGTCCTACAATGAGCAGTTCTTC
CASSRGGASYNEQFF
>TRBJ2-5|TRBV28|many|TRBD2
TGTGCCAGCAGTTGGGGCGGGGGGAAAGAGACCCAGTACTTC
CASSWGGGKETQYF
>TRBJ1-4|TRBV2|-|TRBD1
TGTGCCAGCAGTGAACAGGGGGTTCCTAATGAAAAACTGTTTTTT
CASSEQGVPNEKLFF
>TRBJ2-3|TRBV13|many|TRBD2
TGTGCCAGCAGCTTAGTTCTACGTCGGGAGGGGAAACCCACAGATACGCAGTATTTT
CASSLVLRREGKPTDTQYF
>TRBJ2-5|TRBV20-1|many|TRBD1
TGCAGTGCTGGGACAGCCCAAGAGACCCAGTACTTC
CSAGTAQETQYF
>TRBJ1-2|TRBV5-5|once|-
TGTGCCAGCAGCTTCGGACAGACTATAAACTATGGCTACACCTTC
CASSFGQTINYGYTF
>TRBJ2-1|TRBV7-3|many|TRBD1
TGTGCCAGCAGCTTAGACAGGGAGTTCGACAATGAGCAGTTCTTC
CASSLDREFDNEQFF
>TRBJ1-5|TRBV7-9|-|TRBD1
TGTGCCAGCAGCAGGACAGGGGCGTTGGAGCCCCAGCATTTT
CASSRTGALEPQHF
>TRBJ2-1|TRBV20-1|many|TRBD2
TGCAGTGCTAGAGATCCGATACTAGCGAATGAGCAGTTCTTC
CSARDPILANEQFF
>TRBJ2-1|TRBV7-2|-|-
TGTGCCAGCAGCCCCGGTACGGCCCGTAACAATGAGCAGTTCTTC
CASSPGTARNNEQFF
>TRBJ2-1|TRBV4-2|-|-
TGTGCCAGCAGCCAAGATCAGGGGTCGAACTACAATGAGCAGTTCTTC
CASSQDQGSNYNEQFF
>TRBJ1-1|TRBV20-1|few|-
TGCAGTGCTACCCGGGACATCTCGAACACTGAAGCTTTCTTT
CSATRDISNTEAFF
>TRBJ2-5|TRBV11-2|many|-
TGTGCCAGCAGCTTATTCTTCGGGTTACAAGAGACCCAGTACTTC
CASSLFFGLQETQYF
>TRBJ2-4|TRBV6-2/TRBV6-3|once|-
TGTGCCAGCAGGATAGCCAAAAACATTCAGTACTTC
CASRIAKNIQYF
>TRBJ2-3|TRBV7-3|-|-
TGTGCCAGCAGCCCCCAGAGGTTCACAGATACGCAGTATTTT
CASSPQRFTDTQYF
>TRBJ2-3|TRBV3-1|many|-
TGTGCCAGCAGCCAAGAAGACACAGATACGCAGTATTTT
CASSQEDTDTQYF
>TRBJ1-2|TRBV20-1|many|TRBD1
TGCAGTGCTAGTAAGCAGGGGGAGAACTATGGCTACACCTTC
CSASKQGENYGYTF
>TRBJ2-3|TRBV7-3|many|-
TGTGCCAGCAGACCCGACGCGTCAGATACGCAGTATTTT
CASRPDASDTQYF
>TRBJ1-5|TRBV5-8|-|TRBD1
TGTGCCAGCAGCTTGGGCCAGGGGGCACCTCTGCCCCAGCATTTT
CASSLGQGAPLPQHF
>TRBJ1-2|TRBV29-1|many|TRBD1
TGCAGCGTTGAAGTGGGACAGGGGGTGGGTGGCTACACCTTC
CSVEVGQGVGGYTF
>TRBJ2-7|TRBV3-1|many|TRBD1
TGTGCCAGCAGCCGCACGGGACAGGTTTACTACGAGCAGTACTTC
CASSRTGQVYYEQYF
>TRBJ1-3|TRBV6-5|many|-
TGTGCCAGCAGTTACAGAGGTGGAAACACCATATATTTT
CASSYRGGNTIYF
>TRBJ2-4|TRBV9|-|-
TGTGCCAGCAGCCAATTCACAGGGACCGAAAACATTCAGTACTTC
CASSQFTGTENIQYF
>TRBJ2-2|TRBV5-1|few|TRBD2
TGCGCCAGCCAAAGGACTAGCGGGAGTGCCTCCGGGGAGCTGTTTTTT
CASQRTSGSASGELFF
>TRBJ1-1|TRBV12-3/TRBV12-4|many|TRBD1
TGTGCCAGCAGTATCCTGGACAGGGACACTGAAGCTTTCTTT
CASSILDRDTEAFF
>TRBJ2-1|TRBV6-5|many|-
TGTGCCAGCAGTTACGGGGACAACTACAATGAGCAGTTCTTC
CASSYGDNYNEQFF
>TRBJ1-2|TRBV6-1|many|TRBD1
TGTGCCAGCAGCGGGGACAGGGTCTATGGCTACACCTTC
CASSGDRVYGYTF
>TRBJ2-5|TRBV6-1|-|TRBD2
TGTGCCAGCAGCAGCTTGGGGGGGGAAGAGACCCAGTACTTC
CASSSLGGEETQYF
>TRBJ2-5|TRBV29-1|many|-
TGCAGCGTTGTGTGGGAGACCCAGTACTTC
CSVVWETQYF
>TRBJ2-2|TRBV11-3|-|-
TGTGCCAGCACTCCCGGGCGGGGCGGCAGCGGGGAGCTGTTTTTT
CASTPGRGGSGELFF
>TRBJ2-3|TRBV19|-|TRBD2
TGTGCCAGTAGTATAACTAGCGGGAGAACAGATACGCAGTATTTT
CASSITSGRTDTQYF